Sequencing of this T cell receptor (beta chain) was carried out in a study of breast tumors, draining lymph nodes, adjacent tissues. Axillary draining lymph nodes of breast cancer patients supplied the node samples. Concerning this clonotype itself: As yet, its antigen is unknown.

Trimming pared 7 bases from V and 4 bases from J, leaving 16 bases between. The CDR3 runs 14 residues. Germline CDR1 is SEHNR and CDR2 is FQNEAQ (reference sequence). Regarding the study as a whole: Compared with basal-like, luminal-like tumors shared significantly more repertoire with nontumor tissue. Tumor repertoires ranked between lymph nodes and nontumor tissue in diversity, with V and J gene preferences.

In TCRdb, the multiplex PCR reads were re-called with MiXCR into one record per CDR3 protein. Among some 170,000 distinct CDR3 sequences listed, more than 25% were seen once. This sequence originates from a female donor with breast cancer. Some clones in this sample may be carry-over from other donors' samples. Sequenced material: axillary lymph node tissue. The rearrangement joins TRBV7-9 to TRBJ2-5; D is perhaps TRBD2 (6 bases). The CDR3 protein is CASTPGSAGETQYF. The CDR3 DNA reads as TGTGCCAGCACCCCCGGGAGCGCGGGAGAGACCCAGTACTTC.